The 31 T cell receptor beta chains reported below all come from one sample, sequenced in a study of blood T cell repertoires in COVID-19. The protocol was immunoSEQ multiplex PCR, while the TCRdb copy is restricted to in-frame clones and leaves out a portion. The profile covers some 150,000 clones, with around four fifths appearing a single time and under 3% taken by the ten largest. Sequenced: peripheral blood. The receptors shown here come from a woman aged 40 to 50 with active or convalescent COVID-19.

This clone turned up a few times. The sample contains more than one DNA sequence encoding this CDR3. V and J are TRBV19 and TRBJ1-2, with D possibly TRBD1 on 5 matching bases. The CDR3 sequence is 12 residues long. The germline CDR1 and CDR2 sequences are LNHDA and SQIVND (reference sequence). Trimming stripped 6 bases from V and 4 bases from J, with 9 bases between. CDR3 coding DNA: TGTGCCAGTAGCCTAGACAGCTATGGCTACACCTTC. Translating it yields CASSLDSYGYTF.

The genes are TRBV6-5 and TRBJ1-3; 10 bases match TRBD1. V lost 0 bases and J lost 4; bases outside the gene matches: 3. CDR3 length: 16 amino acids. Per the germline V gene, CDR1 is MNHEY and CDR2 is SVGAGI. The CDR3 nucleotides read TGTGCCAGCAGTTACTCGACAGGGGGCATGGGAAACACCATATATTTT. Translation gives CASSYSTGGMGNTIYF.

The chain uses TRBV29-1 and TRBJ2-3; 11 bases map to TRBD2. The germline V gene has CDR1 SQVTM and CDR2 ANQGSEA. V lost 7 bases to trimming and J lost 0 bases; unmatched junction nucleotides: 6. The CDR3 spans 15 residues. CDR3 coding DNA: TGCAGCGCACCCCGGACTAGCGGGAGCACAGATACGCAGTATTTT. Residues: CSAPRTSGSTDTQYF.

The V gene is TRBV28, the J gene TRBJ1-1; D is unresolved. There are 12 residues in the CDR3. Germline V gene lookup returns CDR1 MDHEN and CDR2 SYDVKM. The V and J ends lost 8 bases and 5 bases respectively, with 12 bases between them. The CDR3 reads CASHRGGTEAFF. In DNA form, the CDR3 reads TGTGCCAGCCACCGGGGTGGGACTGAAGCTTTCTTT.

The CDR3 is CATSITNYGYTF. The CDR3 DNA follows: TGTGCCACCAGCATTACTAACTATGGCTACACCTTC. V is TRBV15 and J is TRBJ1-2; D unclear. The ends were cut back, 4 bases at V and 0 bases at J, with 3 bases in the middle. The CDR3 length is 12 residues. Per the germline V gene, CDR1 is LNHNV and CDR2 is YYDKDF (reference sequence). The full variable domain, its missing parts supplied by reference TRBV15 and TRBJ1-2, is DAMVIQNPRYQVTQFGKPVTLSCSQTLNHNVMYWYQQKSSQAPKLLFHYYDKDFNNEADTPDNFQSRRPNTSFCFLDIRSPGLGDTAMYLCATSITNYGYTFGSGTRLTVV.

This clone occurred once. CDR3: CASSLARDREQYF. The CDR3 bases are TGTGCCAGCAGCCTGGCCCGGGACAGGGAGCAGTACTTC. The rearrangement joins TRBV7-8 to TRBJ2-7; 8 bases are shared with TRBD1. Germline assignment: CDR1 SGHVS and CDR2 FQNEAQ. V lost 5 bases and J lost 7; bases outside the gene matches: 7. The CDR3 totals 13 residues.

This chain links TRBV11-2 with TRBJ2-1, with 13 bases identical to TRBD2. The CDR3 consists of 15 residues. Germline V gene data show CDR1 as SGHAT and CDR2 as FQNNGV. V dropped 7 bases and J dropped 7; count of bases not matched to a gene: 7. The CDR3 spells CASTSTSGGANEQFF. CDR3 coding DNA: TGTGCCAGCACCTCCACTAGCGGGGGGGCGAATGAGCAGTTCTTC.

The chain joins TRBV18 to TRBJ1-1, with 9 nucleotides matching TRBD1. CDR3 length: 14 residues. Trimming at V came to 5 bases and at J to 1 base, leaving 2 bases not matched to a gene. Germline CDR1 reads KGHSH; CDR2 reads LQKENI. The CDR3 sequence: CASSGGQGNTEAFF. As DNA, the CDR3 is TGTGCCAGCTCAGGGGGACAGGGGAACACTGAAGCTTTCTTT.

The DNA of the CDR3 is TGTGCCAGCAGCTTAGTTACAGGGGGCAGGATGAACACTGAAGCTTTCTTT. This translates into CASSLVTGGRMNTEAFF. The chain is built from TRBV7-8 and TRBJ1-1, with 9 bases identical to TRBD1. Per germline, CDR1 SGHVS and CDR2 FQNEAQ. V trimming: 1 base; J trimming: 0 bases; junction bases outside the gene matches: 6. The CDR3 is 17 amino acids.

The V gene is TRBV5-4, the J gene TRBJ2-1; D not certain. V was clipped by 0 bases and J by 0 bases, with 13 bases between them. Germline V gene lookup returns CDR1 SGHNT and CDR2 YYREEE (reference sequence). The CDR3 is 17 amino acids. The CDR3 here is CASSLVRITSSYNEQFF. CDR3 DNA sequence: TGTGCCAGCAGCTTGGTCAGGATAACGAGCTCCTACAATGAGCAGTTCTTC.

This clone was recorded a few times. The chain has TRBV7-6 and TRBJ2-7; 7 bases agree with TRBD1. J gave up 0 bases and V 0 bases, and 5 bases lay outside the gene matches. The CDR3 runs to 16 residues. The germline V gene encodes CDR1 SGHVS and CDR2 FNYEAQ. CDR3 residues: CASSLAPQGSSYEQYF. The DNA of the CDR3 is TGTGCCAGCAGCTTAGCGCCACAGGGGAGCTCCTACGAGCAGTACTTC.

This chain connects TRBV12-3 or TRBV12-4 to TRBJ1-2; TRBD1 is a possible D gene (5 bases). V dropped 6 bases and J dropped 4 bases, with 12 bases sitting between them. This CDR3 is built from 13 residues. In nucleotides, the CDR3 is TGTGCCAGCAGGGGTCAGGGAAGCTATGGCTACACCTTC. Its translation: CASRGQGSYGYTF.

The J gene is TRBJ2-7, the V gene TRBV24-1; 7 bases agree with TRBD1. The CDR3 is 13 residues long. The J segment lost 5 bases and the V segment lost 2 bases, leaving 2 bases of the junction unmatched. Germline V CDR1 and CDR2: KGHDR, SFDVKD. CDR3 nucleotides: TGTGCCACCAGTGATTACAGGGGCCACGAGCAGTACTTC. Translation: CATSDYRGHEQYF.

The chain joins TRBV19 to TRBJ2-7; D unclear. This CDR3 comprises 13 residues. Germline CDR1 reads LNHDA; CDR2 reads SQIVND (reference sequence). V was shortened by 2 bases and J by 3 bases, with 8 bases between the two germline ends. The CDR3: CASSIFGSYEQYF. The CDR3 DNA is TGTGCCAGTAGTATATTTGGCAGCTACGAGCAGTACTTC.

The chain couples TRBV5-1 to TRBJ2-3; tentative D call: TRBD1 (6 bases). The germline gives CDR1 SGHRS, CDR2 YFSETQ. V was pared by 6 bases and J by 2 bases, with 13 bases between. This CDR3 spans 14 amino acids. This chain's CDR3 is CASNEGDLTDTQYF. DNA of the CDR3: TGCGCCAGCAACGAGGGGGACCTCACAGATACGCAGTATTTT.

The rearrangement uses TRBV18 and TRBJ2-3, with 8 positions matching TRBD1. This CDR3 is 13 amino acids long. Germline loops: CDR1 KGHSH, CDR2 LQKENI. V shed 4 bases, J shed 6 bases, and the junction held 3 bases outside the gene matches. CDR3 loop: CASSRTGMDTQYF. For the CDR3, the DNA is TGTGCCAGCTCACGGACAGGGATGGATACGCAGTATTTT.

The V call is TRBV6-1, the J call TRBJ1-5; weak D call: TRBD1 (5 bases). Trimming shortened V by 4 bases and J by 1 base, and 14 bases separated the two germline ends. Germline assignment: CDR1 MNHNS and CDR2 SASEGT. The CDR3 totals 16 residues. The CDR3 nucleotides read TGTGCCAGCAGTGCCGGGGGAAGGGTGAGCAATCAGCCCCAGCATTTT. Protein product: CASSAGGRVSNQPQHF.

The chain has TRBV3-1 (or the pseudogene TRBV3-2) and TRBJ2-5; D is possibly TRBD1 (6 bases). The ends were cut back, 0 bases at V and 5 bases at J, with 19 bases in the middle. CDR3 size: 17 residues. The germline V gene has CDR1 LGHDT and CDR2 YNNKEL (reference sequence). The CDR3 coding sequence is TGTGCCAGCAGCCAAGATAGAACAGGGCGCCCGGGGGAGACCCAGTACTTC. Amino acids: CASSQDRTGRPGETQYF.

The V call is TRBV2, the J call TRBJ1-1; D is undetermined. The CDR3 contains 13 residues. The V end lost 7 bases, the J end lost 8 bases, and 17 bases lay between the germline ends. Germline-derived CDR1 and CDR2 are SNHLY and FYNNEI. This CDR3 is CASTPAVVSEAFF. The CDR3 DNA reads as TGTGCCAGCACCCCAGCGGTCGTCTCCGAAGCTTTCTTT.

Regarding this clone: This sample also contains other DNA sequences that code for the same CDR3. V gene TRBV7-9 combines with J gene TRBJ1-4; TRBD1 matches 10 bases. This CDR3 spans 14 amino acids. CDR1 is SEHNR and CDR2 is FQNEAQ in the germline V gene (reference sequence). V lost 5 bases to trimming and J lost 8 bases; unmatched junction nucleotides: 5. The CDR3 sequence: CASSQGQGREKLFF. The DNA for the CDR3 is TGTGCCAGCAGCCAGGGACAGGGGAGGGAAAAACTGTTTTTT.

The chain is built from TRBV27 and TRBJ1-1, with D unresolved. The CDR3 has 14 residues. V was trimmed by 5 bases and J by 4 bases, leaving 14 bases between them. Germline V gives CDR1 MNHEY, CDR2 SMNVEV (reference sequence). The DNA for the CDR3 is TGTGCCAGCAGTCGGGCAGAGGGCGGCACTGAAGCTTTCTTT. Protein sequence: CASSRAEGGTEAFF.

The chain is built from TRBV14 and TRBJ1-1; no clear D. CDR3 size: 13 residues. CDR1 is SGHDN and CDR2 is FVKESK in the germline V gene. V gave up 3 bases and J gave up 1 base, with 6 bases separating them. CDR3 nucleotide sequence: TGTGCCAGCAGCCAGGCAGAGAACACTGAAGCTTTCTTT. Translation: CASSQAENTEAFF. Full variable domain (remainder filled in from reference TRBV14 and TRBJ1-1): EAGVTQFPSHSVIEKGQTVTLRCDPISGHDNLYWYRRVMGKEIKFLLHFVKESKQDESGMPNNRFLAERTGGTYSTLKVQPAELEDSGVYFCASSQAENTEAFFGQGTRLTVV.

V usage is TRBV5-4 and J usage is TRBJ2-3, with TRBD2 matching over 13 bases. CDR1 and CDR2 from the germline V gene are SGHNT and YYREEE (reference sequence). Unmatched junction bases numbered 5, after V lost 0 bases and J lost 4 bases. CDR3 length: 17 residues. The CDR3 nucleotides read TGTGCCAGCAGCTTGGCCCCACTAGCGGGGGGGCCAGATACGCAGTATTTT. Translation gives CASSLAPLAGGPDTQYF.

This chain connects TRBV3-1 (or the pseudogene TRBV3-2) to TRBJ1-2; D call uncertain. From germline, CDR1 is LGHDT and CDR2 YNNKEL (reference sequence). The length of the CDR3 is 14 residues. V lost 4 bases and J 5 bases, leaving 14 bases between the germline ends. CDR3 bases: TGTGCCAGCAGCCGAGGGTCTGGGAATTATGGCTACACCTTC. Amino acid sequence: CASSRGSGNYGYTF.

In DNA, the CDR3 is TGTGCCAGCAGCCTTCTCGACAGGGGGAACTATGGCTACACCTTC. It yields the protein CASSLLDRGNYGYTF. This sequence joins TRBV28 and TRBJ1-2, with 9 bases identical to TRBD1. The CDR3 covers 15 residues. CDR1 and CDR2 from the germline V gene are MDHEN and SYDVKM. After removal of 6 bases from V and 2 bases from J, the junction contained 7 bases not matched to a gene.

The genes are TRBV7-9 and TRBJ2-1, with 10 bases that match TRBD2. Germline trimming cut 10 bases from V and 0 bases from J; bases unmatched to any gene: 12. The germline gives CDR1 SEHNR, CDR2 FQNEAQ (reference sequence). The CDR3 loop spans 17 amino acids. The CDR3 DNA reads TGTGCCAACAGGTATAGCGGGGGGCCGAGCTCCTACAATGAGCAGTTCTTC. Its translation: CANRYSGGPSSYNEQFF.

The chain has TRBV3-1 (or the pseudogene TRBV3-2) and TRBJ1-3, with no clear D. From germline, CDR1 is LGHDT and CDR2 YNNKEL (reference sequence). V was cut by 4 bases and J by 7 bases, with 11 bases left in between. The CDR3 extends over 13 amino acids. CDR3 sequence (DNA): TGTGCCAGCAGCCCAACCGGGAGGAACACCATATATTTT. Encoded protein: CASSPTGRNTIYF.

The rearrangement uses TRBV7-9 and TRBJ2-3; D call uncertain. From germline, CDR1 is SEHNR and CDR2 FQNEAQ (reference sequence). This CDR3 region has 14 residues. Trimming took 5 bases from V and 1 from J, leaving 10 bases between them. Here the CDR3 reads CASSNRGGTDTQYF. DNA for the CDR3: TGTGCCAGCAGCAACCGAGGTGGCACAGATACGCAGTATTTT.

The chain recombines TRBV19 with TRBJ2-1, with 12 bases matching TRBD2. Germline-derived CDR1 and CDR2 are LNHDA and SQIVND (reference sequence). The length of the CDR3 is 18 residues. V gave up 7 bases and J gave up 0 bases; unmatched junction bases: 10. The CDR3 region is CASTEGLAGTSSYNEQFF. The CDR3 coding sequence is TGTGCCAGTACCGAGGGACTAGCGGGCACAAGCTCCTACAATGAGCAGTTCTTC. The full variable domain, rest sourced from reference TRBV19 and TRBJ2-1, is DGGITQSPKYLFRKEGQNVTLSCEQNLNHDAMYWYRQDPGQGLRLIYYSQIVNDFQKGDIAEGYSVSREKKESFPLTVTSAQKNPTAFYLCASTEGLAGTSSYNEQFFGPGTRLTVL.

The genes are TRBV5-6 and TRBJ2-1; D may be TRBD1 (5 bases). The V end lost 0 bases, the J end lost 1 base, and 11 bases lay between the germline ends. The CDR3 is made up of 16 amino acids. Per the germline V gene, CDR1 is SGHDT and CDR2 is YYEEEE. The CDR3 here is CASSLEVGDSYNEQFF. Written as DNA, the CDR3 is TGTGCCAGCAGCTTGGAAGTAGGGGATTCCTACAATGAGCAGTTCTTC. Combining the CDR3 with reference TRBV5-6 and TRBJ2-1 gives the whole variable domain DAGVTQSPTHLIKTRGQQVTLRCSPKSGHDTVSWYQQALGQGPQFIFQYYEEEERQRGNFPDRFSGHQFPNYSSELNVNALLLGDSALYLCASSLEVGDSYNEQFFGPGTRLTVL.

This chain connects TRBV6-1 to TRBJ1-2; 9 nucleotides agree with TRBD1. Trimming took 3 bases from V and 7 from J; bases not matched to a gene: 15. Germline V gene data show CDR1 as MNHNS and CDR2 as SASEGT. The CDR3 runs 17 residues. The CDR3 protein is CASSERPPGQGISGYTF. The DNA for the CDR3 is TGTGCCAGCAGTGAGCGCCCTCCGGGACAGGGTATCTCTGGCTACACCTTC.